The clone carrying this T cell receptor (beta chain) appeared a single time. The antigen remains undetermined. CDR1 is MDHEN, CDR2 SYDVKM, per germline. The CDR3 sequence is 17 residues long. V was pared by 1 base and J by 1 base, with 16 bases between. The data stem from a study of cytomegalovirus exposure and HLA in healthy donors. Notes on the study in general: A subsequent analysis found that TCR clusters from the first cohort also tended to co-occur in the 120 or so validation repertoires, with about 93% of cluster scores above 0. Per published reports, the classifier diagnosed cytomegalovirus status with high specificity and sensitivity. Researchers counted approximately 160 TCR beta chains as cytomegalovirus-associated.

Measured with immunoSEQ multiplex PCR; TCRdb has only the in-frame clones, and not every one. The table shows about 83,000 clones, with around 96% occurring only once. The chain recombines TRBV28 with TRBJ2-5; perhaps TRBD2 as D (6 bases). Sequencing was done on a sample of PBMCs. The sequence came from a woman in her late teens or twenties in good health and CMV-seronegative. CDR3 region: CASSLFAIGGPQETQYF. For the CDR3, the DNA is TGTGCCAGCAGTTTATTCGCCATCGGGGGTCCCCAAGAGACCCAGTACTTC. The full variable domain, with the rest looked up from reference TRBV28 and TRBJ2-5, is DVKVTQSSRYLVKRTGEKVFLECVQDMDHENMFWYRQDPGLGLRLIYFSYDVKMKEKGDIPEGYSVSREKKERFSLILESASTNQTSMYLCASSLFAIGGPQETQYFGPGTRLLVL.